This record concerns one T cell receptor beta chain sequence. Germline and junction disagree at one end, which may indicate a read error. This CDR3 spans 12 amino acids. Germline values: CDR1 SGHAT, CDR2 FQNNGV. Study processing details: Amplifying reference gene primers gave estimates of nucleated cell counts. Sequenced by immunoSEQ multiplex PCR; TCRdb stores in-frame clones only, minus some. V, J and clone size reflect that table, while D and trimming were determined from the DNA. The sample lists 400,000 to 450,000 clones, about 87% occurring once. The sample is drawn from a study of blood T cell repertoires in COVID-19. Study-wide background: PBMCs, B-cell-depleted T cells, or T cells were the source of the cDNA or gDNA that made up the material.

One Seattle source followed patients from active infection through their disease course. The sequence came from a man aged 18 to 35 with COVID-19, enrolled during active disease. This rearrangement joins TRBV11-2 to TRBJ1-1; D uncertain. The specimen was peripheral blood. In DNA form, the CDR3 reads TGTGCCAGCAGCTTTCGCTTGTTAGCCATAGAATTT. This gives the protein CASSFRLLAIEF.